These 28 T cell receptor beta chains share one sample of origin, sequenced in a study of OX40 agonist ivuxolimab in advanced cancers. The library was obtained by the immunoSEQ multiplex PCR assay. TCRdb took over this immuneACCESS table, retaining in-frame rearrangements with V and J assigned. Such tables are incomplete; in checked studies, under half of the missing clones stem from an unresolved V gene, and the remainder is unexplained. Within this sample are 65,000 to 95,000 clones, with around 90% of them counted one time only. The top ten hold roughly 9.6% of the sample. Specimen: CD4+ or CD8+ T cells sorted from blood, collected in a trial of the OX40 agonist ivuxolimab. Receptors were obtained from an adult with an advanced solid tumor such as melanoma, head and neck, liver or kidney cancer.

V is TRBV4-1 and J is TRBJ2-3, with TRBD1 as a possible D gene (6 bases). Germline V lookup: CDR1 MGHRA, CDR2 YSYEKL. The CDR3 spans 14 residues. Trimming removed 1 base at V and 2 bases at J, with 7 bases between. CDR3 bases: TGCGCCAGCAGCCAAGGGGACATCACAGATACGCAGTATTTT. Translating gives CASSQGDITDTQYF.

The chain couples TRBV6-1 to TRBJ2-1; 12 bases line up with TRBD2. Trimming cost V 8 bases and J 10 bases; bases outside gene matches: 9. Germline-derived CDR1 and CDR2 are MNHNS and SASEGT. The CDR3 is 14 amino acids. The CDR3 protein is CASALRTSGEEQFF. CDR3 sequence (DNA): TGTGCCAGCGCCCTTCGGACTAGCGGGGAAGAGCAGTTCTTC.

Here the CDR3 reads CASSGRGLSNQPQHF. DNA for the CDR3: TGTGCCAGCAGTGGCAGGGGGTTGAGCAATCAGCCCCAGCATTTT. The chain recombines TRBV6-1 with TRBJ1-5; 7 bases map to TRBD1. Trimming removed 4 bases from V and 1 base from J; junction bases left unmatched: 4. Germline CDR1 reads MNHNS; CDR2 reads SASEGT. The CDR3 loop spans 15 amino acids.

The gene calls are TRBV2 and TRBJ2-3; 9 bases agree with TRBD2. This CDR3 has 15 amino acids. V dropped 6 bases and J dropped 5; count of bases not matched to a gene: 9. Germline loops: CDR1 SNHLY, CDR2 FYNNEI. CDR3: CASSRSGGLLDTQYF. The DNA for the CDR3 is TGTGCCAGCAGCCGTAGCGGGGGCCTCTTAGATACGCAGTATTTT.

The chain combines TRBV29-1 with TRBJ2-7; D not certain. The germline CDR1 and CDR2 sequences are SQVTM and ANQGSEA. Trimming cost V 4 bases and J 2 bases, with 15 bases left between them. There are 14 residues in the CDR3. Here the CDR3 reads CSVVYPGQPYEQYF. CDR3 sequence (DNA): TGCAGCGTTGTTTATCCTGGGCAGCCCTACGAGCAGTACTTC.

The chain combines TRBV7-8 with TRBJ2-2; 15 positions agree with TRBD2. This CDR3 is built from 18 residues. V was pared by 6 bases and J by 4 bases, with 9 bases of the junction left unmatched. Germline CDR1 SGHVS, CDR2 FQNEAQ. This chain's CDR3 is CASRPTGLAGGRTGELFF. CDR3 nucleotide sequence: TGTGCCAGCAGACCCACGGGACTAGCGGGGGGCCGCACCGGGGAGCTGTTTTTT.

V usage is TRBV5-6 and J usage is TRBJ2-3, with TRBD1 matching 9 bases. CDR3 length: 18 residues. Germline V gives CDR1 SGHDT, CDR2 YYEEEE. V dropped 4 bases and J dropped 3; count of bases not matched to a gene: 15. CDR3 residues: CASSPGTGMGGWTDTQYF. CDR3 DNA sequence: TGTGCCAGCAGCCCAGGGACAGGGATGGGGGGATGGACAGATACGCAGTATTTT.

The V call is TRBV7-8, the J call TRBJ1-4; 10 positions match TRBD1. Trimming at V came to 0 bases and at J to 12 bases, leaving 7 bases not matched to a gene. The CDR3 spans 15 residues. The germline gives CDR1 SGHVS, CDR2 FQNEAQ. CDR3 sequence (DNA): TGTGCCAGCAGCTTAGCGAGGACAGGGGGGACGGAACTGTTTTTT. Translated, it gives CASSLARTGGTELFF. The variable domain in full, with the rest retrieved from reference TRBV7-8 and TRBJ1-4, is GAGVSQSPRYKVAKRGQDVALRCDPISGHVSLFWYQQALGQGPEFLTYFQNEAQLDKSGLPSDRFFAERPEGSVSTLKIQRTQQEDSAVYLCASSLARTGGTELFFGSGTQLSVL.

This chain links TRBV4-3 with TRBJ2-2; 9 bases agree with TRBD1. From germline, CDR1 is LGHNA and CDR2 YSLEER. Unmatched junction bases numbered 6, after V lost 0 bases and J lost 4 bases. The CDR3 extends over 17 amino acids. The CDR3 nucleotides read TGCGCCAGCAGCCAAGAACTACGGACAGGGGCCACCGGGGAGCTGTTTTTT. This sequence encodes CASSQELRTGATGELFF.

V is TRBV7-9 and J is TRBJ2-3; 9 nucleotides align to TRBD2. Losses at the gene ends were 5 bases for V and 5 bases for J; bases not matched to a gene: 11. Germline V CDR1 and CDR2: SEHNR, FQNEAQ (reference sequence). The CDR3 spans 16 residues. The CDR3 coding sequence is TGTGCCAGCAGCGGATTTAGCGGGGGTAAGAAAGATACGCAGTATTTT. Translating it yields CASSGFSGGKKDTQYF.

The chain uses TRBV7-2 and TRBJ1-4, with D maybe TRBD1 (5 bases). The CDR3 is 15 amino acids. V was cut by 5 bases and J by 2 bases, with 12 bases left in between. Germline CDR1 and CDR2: SGHTA and FQGNSA. The CDR3 bases are TGTGCCAGCAGCCCTATCGCAGGGACTAATGAAAAACTGTTTTTT. This translates into CASSPIAGTNEKLFF. The full variable domain, in which reference TRBV7-2 and TRBJ1-4 provide the parts outside the CDR3, is GAGVSQSPSNKVTEKGKDVELRCDPISGHTALYWYRQSLGQGLEFLIYFQGNSAPDKSGLPSDRFSAERTGGSVSTLTIQRTQQEDSAVYLCASSPIAGTNEKLFFGSGTQLSVL.

The chain is built from TRBV30 and TRBJ2-7, with 9 bases identical to TRBD1. The CDR3 consists of 14 residues. Germline lookup yields CDR1 GTSNPN and CDR2 SVGIG (reference sequence). Trimming removed 3 bases from V and 2 bases from J; junction bases left unmatched: 5. CDR3 sequence reads: CAWREGQGTYEQYF. Written as DNA, the CDR3 is TGTGCCTGGAGAGAAGGACAGGGGACCTACGAGCAGTACTTC.

This sequence joins TRBV9 and TRBJ1-1; the D gene is possibly TRBD1 (5 bases). Germline assignment: CDR1 SGDLS and CDR2 YYNGEE. The CDR3 sequence is 14 residues long. V dropped 4 bases and J dropped 0 bases, with 10 bases sitting between them. CDR3 amino acids: CASSQDSMNTEAFF. The CDR3 bases are TGTGCCAGCAGCCAAGACAGCATGAACACTGAAGCTTTCTTT.

The rearrangement links TRBV30 to TRBJ1-1; unclear D gene. The CDR3 has 13 amino acids. Germline V gene sequence: CDR1 GTSNPN, CDR2 SVGIG (reference sequence). Between the trimmed V and J ends, which lost 2 bases and 6 bases, there was a span of 13 bases. The CDR3 DNA reads as TGTGCCTGGAGTAGTAAAAGGGATTCTGAAGCTTTCTTT. Translated: CAWSSKRDSEAFF.

The rearrangement joins TRBV25-1 to TRBJ2-3; D could derive from TRBD1 or TRBD2 (5 bases each). Trimming removed 0 bases from V and 3 bases from J, with 13 bases in between. From germline, CDR1 is MGHDK and CDR2 SYGVNS. CDR3 length equals 16 residues. The CDR3 reads CASSEYRGSSTDTQYF. In DNA, the CDR3 is TGTGCCAGCAGTGAATATCGGGGCTCGTCTACAGATACGCAGTATTTT.

The V gene is TRBV9, the J gene TRBJ2-5, with TRBD1 matching 7 bases. This CDR3 has 15 amino acids. Trimming took 0 bases from V and 5 from J; bases not matched to a gene: 7. Germline lookup yields CDR1 SGDLS and CDR2 YYNGEE. CDR3 sequence (DNA): TGTGCCAGCAGCGTAGGGGCAGGGGGAACTGAGACCCAGTACTTC. This gives the protein CASSVGAGGTETQYF.

The chain has TRBV29-1 and TRBJ2-3, with D perhaps matching TRBD2 (7 bases). The ends were cut back, 7 bases at V and 2 bases at J, with 19 bases in the middle. Germline CDR1 and CDR2: SQVTM and ANQGSEA. This CDR3 is 15 amino acids long. The CDR3 loop is CSGEGGESYTDTQYF. CDR3 bases: TGCAGCGGTGAGGGGGGGGAAAGCTACACAGATACGCAGTATTTT.

The rearrangement links TRBV27 to TRBJ2-5, with 7 bases fitting TRBD2. CDR1 and CDR2 (germline): MNHEY, SMNVEV (reference sequence). The CDR3 has 12 residues. J was trimmed by 5 bases and V by 6 bases; bases with no gene match: 3. The CDR3 DNA reads as TGTGCCAGCAGGGGAGGGATGGAGACCCAGTACTTC. Residues: CASRGGMETQYF.

The CDR3 nucleotides read TGTGCCAGCGGGGGGTCAGGCACAGATACGCAGTATTTT. This codes for CASGGSGTDTQYF. This chain connects TRBV6-5 to TRBJ2-3; the D gene is possibly TRBD2 (6 bases). Trimming took 8 bases from V and 1 from J, leaving 10 bases between them. Germline CDR1 is MNHEY and CDR2 is SVGAGI. This CDR3 is 13 amino acids long.

The gene calls are TRBV2 and TRBJ2-5, with D unresolved. The germline V gene encodes CDR1 SNHLY and CDR2 FYNNEI. The CDR3 extends over 13 amino acids. Trimming shortened V by 5 bases and J by 2 bases, and 9 bases separated the two germline ends. In DNA, the CDR3 is TGTGCCAGCAGTCGAAGGGTACAAGAGACCCAGTACTTC. Its translation is CASSRRVQETQYF.

J is TRBJ1-2 and V is TRBV5-1, with 7 bases that match TRBD1. V was clipped by 4 bases and J by 6 bases; unmatched bases: 12. The CDR3 is 15 amino acids. Germline CDR1 SGHRS, CDR2 YFSETQ. The CDR3 coding sequence is TGCGCCAGCAGCCGCCCTGAACAGGGGCTCGATGGCTACACCTTC. Translating gives CASSRPEQGLDGYTF.

The V call is TRBV16, the J call TRBJ1-6; the match to TRBD1 covers 7 bases. The V segment lost 0 bases and the J segment 7 bases; nucleotides outside the gene matches: 9. Germline V gives CDR1 KGHSY, CDR2 FQNENV. CDR3 length equals 17 residues. In DNA form, the CDR3 reads TGTGCCAGCAGCCAATCAGAGGGGGCCTTCATAAATTCACCCCTCCACTTT. This translates into CASSQSEGAFINSPLHF.

The rearrangement joins TRBV19 to TRBJ1-3; D not certain. V was cut by 9 bases and J by 4 bases, with 7 bases left in between. Germline CDR1 LNHDA, CDR2 SQIVND (reference sequence). This CDR3 is built from 11 residues. The CDR3 is CASHLGNTIYF. CDR3 nucleotides: TGTGCCAGCCACCTCGGAAACACCATATATTTT.

The chain is built from TRBV6-5 and TRBJ2-7; perhaps D is TRBD1 or TRBD2 (5 bases each). Trimming took off 5 bases at V and 6 bases at J, with 8 bases between the two ends. The length of the CDR3 is 11 residues. The germline V gene has CDR1 MNHEY and CDR2 SVGAGI. Here the CDR3 DNA reads TGTGCCAGCAGTACTGGGGGCGAGCAGTACTTC. Protein product: CASSTGGEQYF.

The CDR3 protein is CASQDRGGRDEQYF. CDR3 nucleotides: TGCGCCAGCCAAGACCGGGGAGGTAGAGACGAGCAGTACTTC. The J gene is TRBJ2-7, the V gene TRBV10-2; weak D call: TRBD2 (6 bases). Per the germline V gene, CDR1 is WSHSY and CDR2 is SAAADI. Between the trimmed V and J ends, which lost 8 bases and 5 bases, there was a span of 19 bases. This CDR3 spans 14 amino acids.

This chain joins TRBV6-1 and TRBJ2-2, with 9 bases fitting TRBD2. Germline V gene data show CDR1 as MNHNS and CDR2 as SASEGT. The CDR3 length is 17 residues. After removal of 3 bases from V and 6 bases from J, the junction contained 11 bases not matched to a gene. The DNA of the CDR3 is TGTGCCAGCAGTGATGCGTTTGGCGGGGGGGCCCCCGGGGAGCTGTTTTTT. Amino acids: CASSDAFGGGAPGELFF.

The rearrangement joins TRBV11-2 to TRBJ2-2; a possible D gene is TRBD2 (5 bases). This CDR3 spans 16 amino acids. V was clipped by 4 bases and J by 5 bases, with 17 bases between them. The V gene's germline CDR1 is SGHAT and CDR2 FQNNGV. CDR3 sequence reads: CASSSFGVRNTGELFF. Here the CDR3 DNA reads TGTGCCAGCAGCTCCTTCGGGGTGAGGAATACCGGGGAGCTGTTTTTT.

The J gene is TRBJ2-1, the V gene TRBV7-9; a weak D match, TRBD1 (6 bases). There are 18 residues in the CDR3. Germline assignment: CDR1 SEHNR and CDR2 FQNEAQ (reference sequence). V dropped 0 bases and J dropped 4 bases, with 19 bases sitting between them. The CDR3 sequence: CASSLAGWTDRPYNEQFF. Written as DNA, the CDR3 is TGTGCCAGCAGCTTAGCGGGTTGGACAGACCGACCTTACAATGAGCAGTTCTTC.